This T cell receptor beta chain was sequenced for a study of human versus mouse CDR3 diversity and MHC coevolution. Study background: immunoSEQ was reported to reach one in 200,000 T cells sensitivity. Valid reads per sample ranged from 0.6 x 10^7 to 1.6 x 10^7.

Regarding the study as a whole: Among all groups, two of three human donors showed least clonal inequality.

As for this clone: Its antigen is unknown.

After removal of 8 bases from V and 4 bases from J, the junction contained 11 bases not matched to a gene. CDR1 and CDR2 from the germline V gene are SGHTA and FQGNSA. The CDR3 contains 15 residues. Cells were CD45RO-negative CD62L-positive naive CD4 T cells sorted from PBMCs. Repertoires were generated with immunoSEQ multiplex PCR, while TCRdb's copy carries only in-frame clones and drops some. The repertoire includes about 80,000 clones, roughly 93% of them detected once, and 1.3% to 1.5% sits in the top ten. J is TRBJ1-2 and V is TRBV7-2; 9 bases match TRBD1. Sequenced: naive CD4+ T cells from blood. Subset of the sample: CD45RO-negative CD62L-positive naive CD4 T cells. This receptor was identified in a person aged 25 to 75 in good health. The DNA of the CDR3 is TGTGCCAGCCTCACCGGGACAGGGAATGTCTATGGCTACACCTTC. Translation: CASLTGTGNVYGYTF.